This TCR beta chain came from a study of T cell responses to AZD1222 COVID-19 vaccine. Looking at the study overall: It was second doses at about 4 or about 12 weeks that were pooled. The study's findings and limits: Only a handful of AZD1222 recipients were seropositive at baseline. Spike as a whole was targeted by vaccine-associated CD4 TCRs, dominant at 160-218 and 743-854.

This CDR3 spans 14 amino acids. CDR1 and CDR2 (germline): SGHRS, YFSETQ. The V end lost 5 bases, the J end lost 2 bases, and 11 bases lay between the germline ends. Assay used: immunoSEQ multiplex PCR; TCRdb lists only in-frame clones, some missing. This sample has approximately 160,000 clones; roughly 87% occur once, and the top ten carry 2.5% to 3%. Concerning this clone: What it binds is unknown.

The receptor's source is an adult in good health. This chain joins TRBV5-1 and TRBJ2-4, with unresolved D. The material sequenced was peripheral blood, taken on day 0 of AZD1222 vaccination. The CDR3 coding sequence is TGCGCCAGCAGTCGGCGATCGACCAAAAACATTCAGTACTTC. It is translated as CASSRRSTKNIQYF.